A selection of T cell receptor beta chains follows, all from one sample in a study of untreated major depressive disorder. Some clones are missing from TCRdb's copy, which holds only in-frame ones; the method was immunoSEQ multiplex PCR. The table shows under 15,000 clones, with about 93% occurring only once. Specimen: CD4+ T cells from PBMCs. Receptors were obtained from a man aged 30-40 years with major depressive disorder. CDR3s include the opening cysteine and the closing phenylalanine or tryptophan. The D gene is left open where the match is weak. Only part of the rows carry a size: once, few, many, or a class if the clone is expanded.

v_gene	abundance	d_gene	j_gene	CDR3aa	CDR3nt
TRBV4-1	NA	TRBD2	TRBJ2-3	CASSQELYAGDADTQYF	TGCGCCAGCAGCCAAGAGCTTTACGCGGGAGATGCAGATACGCAGTATTTT
TRBV18	NA	NA	TRBJ1-1	CASSPSTGSTEAFF	TGTGCCAGCTCACCAAGTACAGGGAGTACTGAAGCTTTCTTT
TRBV27	NA	TRBD2	TRBJ2-3	CASSSLAGASTDTQYF	TGTGCCAGCAGTTCTTTAGCGGGGGCCTCCACAGATACGCAGTATTTT
TRBV2	NA	NA	TRBJ1-2	CASRRQNYGYTF	TGTGCCAGCAGGAGGCAGAACTATGGCTACACCTTC
TRBV13	NA	NA	TRBJ2-1	CASSNPRVASYNEQFF	TGTGCCAGCAGCAACCCTAGGGTAGCGAGCTACAATGAGCAGTTCTTC
TRBV5-1	NA	NA	TRBJ2-7	CASSEGTFSYEQYF	TGCGCCAGCAGCGAAGGGACATTTTCCTACGAGCAGTACTTC
TRBV19	once	TRBD2	TRBJ2-7	CASRSGGHGEQYF	TGTGCCAGTAGAAGCGGGGGCCATGGCGAGCAGTACTTC
TRBV19	NA	TRBD1	TRBJ1-2	CAHSGGLGYTF	TGTGCCCACTCAGGGGGATTAGGCTACACCTTC
TRBV7-9	NA	NA	TRBJ1-6	CASSLDEGYSPLHF	TGTGCCAGCAGCTTAGACGAAGGATATTCACCCCTCCACTTT
TRBV18	NA	NA	TRBJ2-7	CASSPGPGLPYEQYF	TGTGCCAGCTCACCAGGGCCAGGACTCCCCTACGAGCAGTACTTC
TRBV4-1	NA	NA	TRBJ1-2	CASSQIARGGGYTF	TGCGCCAGCAGCCAAATTGCACGGGGAGGTGGCTACACCTTC
TRBV6-4	NA	TRBD1	TRBJ1-2	CASSAGTGGHGYTF	TGTGCCAGCAGTGCCGGGACAGGGGGCCATGGCTACACCTTC
TRBV18	NA	TRBD1	TRBJ1-6	CASSPQGSGTGVSPLHF	TGTGCCAGCTCACCACAGGGAAGCGGGACAGGGGTTTCACCCCTCCACTTT
TRBV6-1	NA	NA	TRBJ2-5	CASSGDWVSETQYF	TGTGCCAGCAGCGGGGATTGGGTTTCAGAGACCCAGTACTTC
TRBV30	NA	NA	TRBJ2-6	CAEGGVGVLTF	TGTGCCGAAGGAGGGGTGGGCGTCCTGACTTTC
TRBV7-9	few	TRBD1	TRBJ1-6	CASSLSVGQGGTPLHF	TGTGCCAGCAGCTTATCGGTCGGACAGGGGGGAACACCCCTCCACTTT
TRBV6-5	NA	NA	TRBJ1-3	CASSSRYGGSGNTIYF	TGTGCCAGCAGTTCCCGCTACGGGGGCTCTGGAAACACCATATATTTT
TRBV28	NA	NA	TRBJ1-5	CATSTRAGNQPQHF	TGTGCCACCTCGACCCGGGCCGGCAATCAGCCCCAGCATTTT
TRBV5-1	NA	NA	TRBJ2-5	CASSYRTEETQYF	TGCGCCAGCAGCTACCGGACTGAGGAGACCCAGTACTTC
TRBV5-1	NA	NA	TRBJ1-4	CASNKEPGTNEKLFF	TGCGCCAGCAATAAGGAACCAGGGACTAATGAAAAACTGTTTTTT
TRBV28	NA	NA	TRBJ1-6	CASSGAGKNSPLHF	TGTGCCAGCAGTGGGGCAGGGAAAAATTCACCCCTCCACTTT
TRBV19	NA	TRBD1	TRBJ1-2	CATETWTGGNYGYTF	TGTGCCACCGAGACTTGGACAGGGGGAAACTATGGCTACACCTTC
TRBV4-2	NA	TRBD1	TRBJ2-2	CASSQNPGTANTGELFF	TGTGCCAGCAGCCAAAACCCGGGGACAGCGAACACCGGGGAGCTGTTTTTT
TRBV7-2	NA	NA	TRBJ2-7	CASSLVRDTLYEQYF	TGTGCCAGCAGCTTAGTGAGGGACACCCTCTACGAGCAGTACTTC
TRBV6-1	few	TRBD1	TRBJ1-2	CASSAGQGGYGYTF	TGTGCCAGCAGTGCGGGACAGGGGGGATATGGCTACACCTTC
TRBV2	NA	NA	TRBJ1-2	CASEARADYGYTF	TGTGCCAGCGAAGCCCGGGCAGACTATGGCTACACCTTC
TRBV2	NA	TRBD1	TRBJ1-2	CASSIDRDPNYGYTF	TGTGCCAGCAGTATCGACAGGGACCCTAACTATGGCTACACCTTC
TRBV15	NA	TRBD1	TRBJ2-7	CATSIRDRESSYEQYF	TGTGCCACCAGCATTAGGGACAGGGAGAGCTCCTACGAGCAGTACTTC
TRBV6-6	NA	TRBD1	TRBJ1-4	CASSYTGQINEKLFF	TGTGCCAGCAGTTACACGGGACAGATTAATGAAAAACTGTTTTTT
TRBV11-2	NA	NA	TRBJ1-2	CASSLVGGSGYGYTF	TGTGCCAGCAGCTTAGTGGGGGGCTCTGGCTATGGCTACACCTTC
TRBV29-1	NA	TRBD2	TRBJ2-1	CSAPPPGLGAYNEQFF	TGCAGCGCCCCACCCCCGGGACTAGGGGCCTACAATGAGCAGTTCTTC
TRBV2	NA	NA	TRBJ2-7	CRVGAGYEQYF	TGTAGGGTGGGGGCTGGCTACGAGCAGTACTTC
TRBV7-9	NA	NA	TRBJ1-1	CASSPREMNTEAFF	TGTGCCAGCAGCCCCCGTGAGATGAACACTGAAGCTTTCTTT
TRBV4-1	NA	NA	TRBJ2-3	CASSQGNYRTSTDTQYF	TGCGCCAGCAGCCAAGGCAATTACCGGACTAGCACAGATACGCAGTATTTT
TRBV5-1	NA	NA	TRBJ1-2	CASSLGHSNYGYTF	TGCGCCAGCAGCTTAGGACATTCCAACTATGGCTACACCTTC
TRBV7-9	NA	NA	TRBJ1-1	CASSLNLLDSEAFF	TGTGCCAGCAGCTTAAACCTTCTCGACTCTGAAGCTTTCTTT
TRBV2	NA	NA	TRBJ2-7	CASRPEDEQYF	TGTGCCAGCAGACCAGAGGACGAGCAGTACTTC
TRBV1	NA	NA	TRBJ1-2	CTSSQVWVDANYGYTF	TGCACCAGCAGCCAAGTCTGGGTAGATGCTAACTATGGCTACACCTTC
TRBV11-2	NA	TRBD1	TRBJ1-5	CASSGTENQPQHF	TGTGCCAGCAGTGGGACAGAGAATCAGCCCCAGCATTTT
TRBV7-9	NA	TRBD1	TRBJ1-6	CASSPGQGDNSPLHF	TGTGCCAGCAGCCCGGGACAGGGTGATAATTCACCCCTCCACTTT
TRBV14	NA	NA	TRBJ2-1	CASSPQGNEQFF	TGTGCCAGCAGCCCCCAGGGTAATGAGCAGTTCTTC
TRBV28	NA	NA	TRBJ1-2	CASSPQDRYGYTF	TGTGCCAGCAGCCCGCAGGATCGCTATGGCTACACCTTC
TRBV5-1	NA	NA	TRBJ1-5	CASSLGPTSNQPQHF	TGCGCCAGCAGCTTGGGCCCCACCAGCAATCAGCCCCAGCATTTT
TRBV2	NA	NA	TRBJ1-5	CASSAEGVSNQPQHF	TGTGCCAGCAGTGCCGAGGGGGTGAGCAATCAGCCCCAGCATTTT
TRBV5-1	NA	NA	TRBJ2-6	CASSLDSLPSGANVLTF	TGCGCCAGCAGCTTGGACAGTTTACCCTCTGGGGCCAACGTCCTGACTTTC
TRBV6-6	NA	TRBD1	TRBJ1-6	CASSYVMVQGTAPLHF	TGTGCCAGCAGTTACGTCATGGTACAGGGGACGGCACCCCTCCACTTT
TRBV7-2	NA	NA	TRBJ1-4	CASSLTGSTNEKLFF	TGTGCCAGCAGTTTAACAGGGTCGACTAATGAAAAACTGTTTTTT
TRBV7-9	NA	NA	TRBJ1-5	CASSQGAGSNQPQHF	TGTGCCAGCAGCCAGGGCGCGGGCAGCAATCAGCCCCAGCATTTT
TRBV4-2	NA	TRBD1	TRBJ2-3	CASSQGDRPASTDTQYF	TGTGCCAGCAGCCAAGGGGACAGGCCGGCAAGCACAGATACGCAGTATTTT
TRBV6-4	NA	NA	TRBJ1-1	CASSADPDSSTEAFF	TGTGCCAGCAGTGCAGATCCGGACAGTTCCACTGAAGCTTTCTTT
TRBV7-6	NA	TRBD1	TRBJ2-3	CASSAAQGASTDTQYF	TGTGCCAGCAGCGCCGCACAGGGGGCTAGCACAGATACGCAGTATTTT
TRBV6-1	NA	NA	TRBJ1-4	CASSQDPNEKLFF	TGTGCCAGCAGTCAGGATCCTAATGAAAAACTGTTTTTT
TRBV11-2	NA	NA	TRBJ1-4	CASSLELWRAGEKLFF	TGTGCCAGCAGCTTAGAACTTTGGAGGGCCGGTGAAAAACTGTTTTTT
TRBV7-2	NA	NA	TRBJ2-3	CASSYWGGTDTQYF	TGTGCCAGCTCCTACTGGGGAGGCACAGATACGCAGTATTTT
TRBV7-6	once	NA	TRBJ2-3	CASSLQAGLSTDTQYF	TGTGCCAGCAGCTTGCAGGCGGGACTCAGCACAGATACGCAGTATTTT